This T cell receptor beta chain was observed in a study of blood T cell repertoires in COVID-19. Study at large: Donors in the United States, Italy and Spain gave samples during acute or convalescent COVID-19.

Patients from Seattle were sampled longitudinally, starting during active infection. Authors' analysis steps: Amplification of reference gene primers was used by the study to estimate nucleated cell counts. Libraries were prepared by immunoSEQ multiplex PCR; TCRdb keeps only in-frame clonotypes and omits some of them. V, J and clone size reflect that table, while D and trimming were determined from the DNA. Of 450,000 or so clones in the sample, 89% are singletons; the top ten hold roughly 1.6%. The CDR3 runs 14 residues. CDR1 is MNHEY and CDR2 is SVGAGI in the germline V gene. V lost 3 bases to trimming and J lost 3 bases, with 11 bases between them.

The sequenced sample was peripheral blood. The receptor comes from a woman aged 40 to 49 with COVID-19, enrolled during active disease. The gene calls are TRBV6-5 and TRBJ1-2; D is perhaps TRBD1 (6 bases). The CDR3 DNA reads TGTGCCAGCAGTTATAAAGGGGGTTACTATGGCTACACCTTC. Translation: CASSYKGGYYGYTF.